This T cell receptor beta chain was retrieved from a study of Graves' ophthalmopathy and Graves' hyperthyroidism. Amplification from RNA transcripts yielded the TCR beta CDR3 regions. An opening RT-PCR round employed HTBI primers and preceded a second-round multiplex PCR. TCRdb redid the calling of the multiplex PCR reads with MiXCR, one entry per CDR3 protein. There are about 220,000 distinct CDR3 sequences in the sample; under 25% occur only once, and about 46% lies in the top ten. At least ten counts were recorded for this clonotype. The specimen was peripheral blood. The TCR comes from a woman aged 45 to 65 with Graves' ophthalmopathy.

CDR3 region: CASMRASGRPGELFF. Here the CDR3 DNA reads TGTGCCAGCATGCGGGCTAGCGGGAGGCCCGGGGAGCTGTTTTTT. This sequence joins TRBV14 and TRBJ2-2, with TRBD2 matching 11 bases. This CDR3 is built from 15 residues. Losses at the gene ends were 7 bases for V and 6 bases for J; bases not matched to a gene: 7. Germline V gene sequence: CDR1 SGHDN, CDR2 FVKESK.